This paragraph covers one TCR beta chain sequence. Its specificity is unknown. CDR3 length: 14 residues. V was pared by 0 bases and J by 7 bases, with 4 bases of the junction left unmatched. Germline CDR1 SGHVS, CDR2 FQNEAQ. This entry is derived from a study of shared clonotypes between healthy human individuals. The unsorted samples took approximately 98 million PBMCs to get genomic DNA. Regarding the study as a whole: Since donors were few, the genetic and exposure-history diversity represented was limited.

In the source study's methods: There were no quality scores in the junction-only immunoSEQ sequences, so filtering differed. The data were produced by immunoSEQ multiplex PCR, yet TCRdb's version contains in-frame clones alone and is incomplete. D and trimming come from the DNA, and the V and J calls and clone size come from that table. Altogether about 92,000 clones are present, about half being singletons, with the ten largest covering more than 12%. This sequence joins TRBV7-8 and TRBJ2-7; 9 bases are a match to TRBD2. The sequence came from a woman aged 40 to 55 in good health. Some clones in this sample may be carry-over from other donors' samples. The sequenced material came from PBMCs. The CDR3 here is CASSLAGAGGEQYF. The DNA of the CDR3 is TGTGCCAGCAGCTTAGCGGGAGCGGGAGGTGAGCAGTACTTC. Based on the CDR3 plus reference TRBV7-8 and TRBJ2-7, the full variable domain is GAGVSQSPRYKVAKRGQDVALRCDPISGHVSLFWYQQALGQGPEFLTYFQNEAQLDKSGLPSDRFFAERPEGSVSTLKIQRTQQEDSAVYLCASSLAGAGGEQYFGPGTRLTVT.